These 14 T cell receptor gamma chains came from one sample sequenced in a study of γδ T cells in repeated Plasmodium falciparum infection. Flow sorting of PBMC yielded separate Vgamma9/Vdelta2+ and Vdelta2-negative gammadelta T cell populations for bulk repertoire analysis. TCRdb redid clone calling on the multiplex PCR reads using CATT. The data hold some 32,000 gamma-chain clones, with approximately 1.5% observed a single time. Sequencing used gamma-delta T cells from blood. Receptors originate from a pool of human donors (malaria-infected and uninfected, not separated).

This clone was counted a few times. A far larger clone is one nucleotide away, so this likely arose from a read error. At the DNA level, this CDR3 is encoded by other sequences in the same sample as well. The CDR3 spells CALWEVPLVGHLYYKKLF. For the CDR3, the DNA is TGTGCCTTGTGGGAGGTGCCCCTAGTCGGTCACCTCTATTATAAGAAACTCTTT. The chain is built from TRGV9 and TRGJ1 or TRGJ2. TCRdb supplies no J gene; here it was assigned by aligning the nucleotide sequence to germline. The CDR3 is 18 amino acids. Trimming removed 0 bases from V and 4 bases from J; junction bases left unmatched: 18. Looked up from germline, CDR1 is GITISATS and CDR2 is ISYDGTV (reference sequence).

This clone has a handful of counts. The TCRdb protein, from a much larger clone, departs from this DNA's translation at residue 16, likely by read error; the protein shown derives from the DNA. No J gene call was made, and the V gene is TRGV9. From germline, CDR1 is GITISATS and CDR2 ISYDGTV (reference sequence). The CDR3 extends over 18 amino acids. The CDR3 loop is CALWEVHVKELGKKIRVF. As DNA, the CDR3 is TGTGCCTTGTGGGAGGTGCATGTAAAAGAGTTGGGCAAAAAAATCAGGGTATTT.

This clone was picked up many times. The protein TCRdb lists belongs to a much larger clone and differs from this DNA's translation at residue 7, which points to a read error; the protein shown is made from the DNA. This chain connects TRGV2 to TRGJP2. The J gene, absent from TCRdb, was called here by matching the DNA to germline. V was clipped by 4 bases and J by 7 bases; unmatched bases: 6. The V gene's germline CDR1 is EGSNGY and CDR2 YDSYNSKV. CDR3 size: 13 residues. CDR3 sequence (DNA): TGTGCCACCTGGGAAATTACTGATTGGATCAAGACGTTT. This sequence encodes CATWEITDWIKTF.

This clone appeared many times. V is TRGV4 and J is TRGJP1. TCRdb is silent on the J gene; assignment here came from matching the DNA to germline. CDR1 is EGSTGY, CDR2 YDSYTSSV, per germline. Losses at the gene ends were 0 bases for V and 5 bases for J; bases not matched to a gene: 3. The CDR3 has 14 amino acids. This CDR3 reads CATWDGLTGWFKIF. The CDR3 DNA reads TGTGCCACCTGGGATGGGCTGACTGGTTGGTTCAAGATATTT.

This clone was picked up many times. TCRdb shows a much larger clone's protein in place of this DNA's translation, and the two differ at residue 7, likely through a read error; the protein shown is translated from the DNA. This sequence joins TRGV9 and TRGJ1 or TRGJ2. Germline matching of the DNA provided the J gene here, since TCRdb leaves it blank. The CDR3 has 15 residues. Germline CDR1 and CDR2: GITISATS and ISYDGTV (reference sequence). With V trimmed by 1 base and J by 2 bases, 8 bases remained unmatched. For the CDR3, the DNA is TGTGCCTTGTGGGAGGTAGGGGGCGATTATTATAAGAAACTCTTT. This encodes CALWEVGGDYYKKLF.

The sample holds many counts of this clone. The protein TCRdb gives is from a much larger clone and does not agree with this DNA's translation at residue 3, likely a read error; the protein shown here comes from the DNA. This chain links TRGV9 with TRGJ1 or TRGJ2. TCRdb is silent on the J gene; assignment here came from matching the DNA to germline. Germline V gene lookup returns CDR1 GITISATS and CDR2 ISYDGTV (reference sequence). Trimming took 12 bases from V and 11 from J; bases not matched to a gene: 10. The CDR3 contains 9 residues. CDR3 DNA sequence: TGTGCCGTGGAACGGGAGAAACTCTTT. It is translated as CAVEREKLF.

This clone was seen repeatedly, ten times or more. The rearrangement links TRGV5 to TRGJ1 or TRGJ2. Looked up from germline, CDR1 is VINAFY and CDR2 is YDVSNSKD. CDR3 length: 12 amino acids. V was clipped by 0 bases and J by 10 bases; unmatched bases: 6. The CDR3 nucleotides read TGTGCCACCTGGGACAGGCGTTGGAAGAAACTCTTT. Amino acids: CATWDRRWKKLF.

There are many counts of this clone. J is TRGJ1 or TRGJ2 and V is TRGV4. Trimming removed 1 base from V and 11 bases from J; junction bases left unmatched: 5. Germline V gives CDR1 EGSTGY, CDR2 YDSYTSSV. The CDR3 totals 11 residues. In DNA, the CDR3 is TGTGCCACCTGGGATGGTTTCGAGAAACTCTTT. It is translated as CATWDGFEKLF.

With regard to this clone: With only one base between it and a far larger clone, this is likely a read error. This sample also contains other DNA sequences that code for the same CDR3. The chain joins TRGV9 to TRGJ1 or TRGJ2. TCRdb carries no J gene annotation; the J gene was assigned here by matching the DNA with germline. Germline CDR1 reads GITISATS; CDR2 reads ISYDGTV (reference sequence). The CDR3 is made up of 11 amino acids. The CDR3 reads CALWEGPKKLF. CDR3 nucleotides: TGTGCCCTGTGGGAGGGCCCTAAGAAACTCTTT.

Regarding this clone: TCRdb has a much larger clone's protein, which differs at residue 12 from the translation of this DNA, likely because of a read error; what is shown is the protein translated from the DNA. The V call is TRGV9, the J call TRGJP. In the absence of a J gene in TCRdb, the DNA was matched to germline to assign it here. Germline V gene sequence: CDR1 GITISATS, CDR2 ISYDGTV (reference sequence). The CDR3 runs 18 residues. CDR3 DNA sequence: TGTGCCTTGTGGGAGAACTACGCGGGGGAGTTGAGCAAAAAAATCAAGGTATTT. Protein product: CALWENYAGELSKKIKVF.

Only a few counts were recorded for this clone. The protein in TCRdb stems from a much larger clone and differs at residue 8 from this DNA's translation, likely a read error; here the protein is translated from the DNA. The gene calls are TRGV9 and TRGJ1 or TRGJ2. No J gene is reported in TCRdb; it was inferred here by comparing the DNA with germline. After removal of 2 bases from V and 5 bases from J, the junction contained 6 bases not matched to a gene. This CDR3 has 13 amino acids. CDR1 and CDR2 (germline): GITISATS, ISYDGTV (reference sequence). CDR3 in DNA: TGTGCCTTGTGGGAGGAGATCCATTATAAGAAACTCTTT. It encodes CALWEEIHYKKLF.

Note on this clone: This DNA's translation differs at residue 3 from TCRdb's protein, which comes from a much larger clone; a read error is likely, and the protein shown is translated from the DNA. The chain couples TRGV4 to TRGJ1 or TRGJ2. TCRdb offers no J gene call, so here the DNA was matched to germline to obtain one. Germline CDR1 EGSTGY, CDR2 YDSYTSSV. The CDR3 sequence is 12 residues long. The CDR3 here is CASWDVALKKLF. The CDR3 bases are TGTGCCTCCTGGGATGTCGCCCTTAAGAAACTCTTT.

This clone was seen a handful of times. It differs at one base from a far larger clone, so likely a read error. This sample includes further DNA sequences coding for the same CDR3. V usage is TRGV8 and J usage is TRGJP2. Here the J gene came from matching the DNA to germline, since TCRdb omits it. This CDR3 is built from 14 residues. Germline CDR1 and CDR2: VENAVY and YDSYNSRV. With V trimmed by 2 bases and J by 8 bases, 8 bases remained unmatched. CDR3 in amino acids: CATWDTGGDWIKTF. The CDR3, as DNA: TGTGCCACCTGGGATACAGGCGGCGATTGGATCAAGACGTTT.

In regard to this clone: The TCRdb protein, from a much larger clone, departs from this DNA's translation at residue 11, likely by read error; the protein shown derives from the DNA. The gene calls are TRGV9 and TRGJP. TCRdb lists no J gene, so it was determined here by aligning the DNA to germline. This CDR3 spans 17 amino acids. Germline lookup yields CDR1 GITISATS and CDR2 ISYDGTV (reference sequence). The chain's CDR3 is CALWEWRSELDKKIKVF. The CDR3 nucleotides read TGTGCCTTGTGGGAGTGGAGGTCAGAGTTGGACAAAAAAATCAAGGTATTT.